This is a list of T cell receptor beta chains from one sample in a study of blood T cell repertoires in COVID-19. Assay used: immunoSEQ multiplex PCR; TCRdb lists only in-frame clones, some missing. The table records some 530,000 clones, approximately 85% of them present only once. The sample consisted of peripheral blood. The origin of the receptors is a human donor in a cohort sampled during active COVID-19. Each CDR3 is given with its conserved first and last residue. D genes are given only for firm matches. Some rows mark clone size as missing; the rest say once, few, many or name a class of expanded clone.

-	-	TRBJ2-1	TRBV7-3	CASSADRDSSYNEQFF	TGTGCCAGCAGCGCAGACAGGGACTCTTCCTACAATGAGCAGTTCTTC
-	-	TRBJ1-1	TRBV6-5	CASTQWEPRPEAFF	TGTGCCAGCACTCAGTGGGAGCCTCGACCTGAAGCTTTCTTT
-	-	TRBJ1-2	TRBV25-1	CASRPTGGPGYTF	TGTGCCAGCAGACCCACGGGAGGGCCTGGCTACACCTTC
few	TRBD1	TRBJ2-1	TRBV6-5	CASSHRRDRDNEQFF	TGTGCCAGCAGTCACCGCCGGGACAGGGACAATGAGCAGTTCTTC
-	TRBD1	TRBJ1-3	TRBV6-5	CATRTGTISGNTIYF	TGTGCCACTCGGACAGGCACCATCTCTGGAAACACCATATATTTT
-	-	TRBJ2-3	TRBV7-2	CASSFSGADTQYF	TGTGCCAGCAGCTTCTCGGGAGCAGATACGCAGTATTTT
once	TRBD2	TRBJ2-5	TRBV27	CASSSSGRARSEETQYF	TGTGCCAGCAGTTCTAGCGGGAGGGCCCGAAGTGAAGAGACCCAGTACTTC
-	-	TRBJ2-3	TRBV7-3	CASSLQRASLDTQYF	TGTGCCAGCAGCTTGCAGCGGGCCTCCCTAGATACGCAGTATTTT
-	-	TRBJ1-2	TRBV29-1	CSVDEGYGYTF	TGCAGCGTTGACGAGGGCTATGGCTACACCTTC
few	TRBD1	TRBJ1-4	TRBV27	CASRDRGMATNEKLFF	TGTGCCAGCAGAGACAGGGGAATGGCGACTAATGAAAAACTGTTTTTT
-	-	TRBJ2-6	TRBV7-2	CASSSQGGGANVLTF	TGTGCCAGCAGCTCGCAGGGGGGAGGGGCCAACGTCCTGACTTTC
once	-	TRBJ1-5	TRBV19	CASSGGVFSNQPQHF	TGTGCCAGTAGTGGAGGGGTTTTTAGCAATCAGCCCCAGCATTTT
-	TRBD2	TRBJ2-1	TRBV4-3	CASSQDLGLVSYNEQFF	TGCGCCAGCAGCCAAGATCTGGGACTAGTATCCTACAATGAGCAGTTCTTC
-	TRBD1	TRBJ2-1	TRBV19	CASSNPGQYYNEQFF	TGTGCCAGTAGTAACCCGGGACAGTACTACAATGAGCAGTTCTTC
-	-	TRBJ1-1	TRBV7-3	CASSRTSNTEAFF	TGTGCCAGCAGCCGGACTTCGAACACTGAAGCTTTCTTT
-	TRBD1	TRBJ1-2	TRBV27	CASSMGQGRRGYTF	TGTGCCAGCAGTATGGGACAGGGCCGGCGGGGCTACACCTTC
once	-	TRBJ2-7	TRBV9	CASSVGGMSHYEQYF	TGTGCCAGCAGCGTGGGCGGGATGAGCCACTACGAGCAGTACTTC
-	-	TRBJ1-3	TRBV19	CASSETGDTGNTIYF	TGTGCCAGTAGTGAAACAGGAGATACAGGAAACACCATATATTTT
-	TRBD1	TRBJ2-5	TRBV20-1	CSAGQGRTQYF	TGCAGTGCGGGACAGGGGAGGACCCAGTACTTC
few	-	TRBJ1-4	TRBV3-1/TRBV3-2	CASSQDRELPPSEKLFF	TGTGCCAGCAGCCAAGATCGAGAACTCCCACCGAGCGAAAAACTGTTTTTT
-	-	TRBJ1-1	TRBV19	CASSIWGGSTEAFF	TGTGCCAGTAGTATATGGGGAGGGTCCACTGAAGCTTTCTTT
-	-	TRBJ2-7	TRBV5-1	CASSSAYEQYF	TGCGCCAGCAGCTCCGCCTACGAGCAGTACTTC
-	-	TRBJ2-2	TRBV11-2	CASSLLVGELFF	TGTGCCAGCAGCTTACTTGTCGGGGAGCTGTTTTTT
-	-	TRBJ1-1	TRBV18	CASSQGRRTEAFF	TGTGCCAGCTCACAGGGGAGGAGGACTGAAGCTTTCTTT
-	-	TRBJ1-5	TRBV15	CATSRDRSYTGNQPQHF	TGTGCCACCAGCAGAGATCGGAGCTATACAGGGAATCAGCCCCAGCATTTT
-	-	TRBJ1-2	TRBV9	CASSITGNYGYTF	TGTGCCAGCAGCATTACAGGGAACTATGGCTACACCTTC
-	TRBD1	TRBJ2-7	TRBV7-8	CASSRNRGMGEQYF	TGTGCCAGCAGCCGTAACAGGGGAATGGGCGAGCAGTACTTC
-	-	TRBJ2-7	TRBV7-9	CASGPLSYEQYF	TGTGCCAGCGGGCCTCTCTCCTACGAGCAGTACTTC
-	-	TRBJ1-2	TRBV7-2	CASSLEIRGSYTF	TGTGCCAGCAGCTTAGAAATCAGGGGAAGCTACACCTTC